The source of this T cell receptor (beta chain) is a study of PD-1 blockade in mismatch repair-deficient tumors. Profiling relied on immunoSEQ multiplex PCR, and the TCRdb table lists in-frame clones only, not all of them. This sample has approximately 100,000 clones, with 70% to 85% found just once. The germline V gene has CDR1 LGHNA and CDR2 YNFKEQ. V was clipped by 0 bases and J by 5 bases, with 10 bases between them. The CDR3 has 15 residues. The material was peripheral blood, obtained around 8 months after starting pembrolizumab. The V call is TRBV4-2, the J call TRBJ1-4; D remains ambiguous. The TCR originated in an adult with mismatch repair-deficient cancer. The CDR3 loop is CASSQEEAQNEKLFF. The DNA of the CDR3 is TGTGCCAGCAGCCAAGAGGAGGCGCAGAATGAAAAACTGTTTTTT.